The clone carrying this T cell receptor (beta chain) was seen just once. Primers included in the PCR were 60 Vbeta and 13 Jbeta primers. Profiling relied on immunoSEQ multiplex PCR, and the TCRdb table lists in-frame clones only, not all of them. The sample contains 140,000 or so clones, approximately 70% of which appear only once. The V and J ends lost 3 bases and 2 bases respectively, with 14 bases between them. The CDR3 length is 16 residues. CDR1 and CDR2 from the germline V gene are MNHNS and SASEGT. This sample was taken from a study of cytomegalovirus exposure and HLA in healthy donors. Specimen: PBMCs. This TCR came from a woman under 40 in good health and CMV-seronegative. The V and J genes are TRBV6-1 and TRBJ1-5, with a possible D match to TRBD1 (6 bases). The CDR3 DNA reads TGTGCCAGCAGTGACCTTATGGCAGGGGGCAATCAGCCCCAGCATTTT. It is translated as CASSDLMAGGNQPQHF.